Listed below are T cell receptor beta chains from one sample, sequenced in a study of neurological immune-mediated disorders. One entry per CDR3 protein, called by TCRdb with MiXCR from the 5' RACE reads. The profile shows 55,000 to 70,000 distinct CDR3 sequences, 3.2% of them singletons. The sample taken for sequencing was PBMCs. These receptors originate from a woman between 50 and 59 years old with multiple sclerosis. Both conserved end residues are part of each CDR3. Only some rows state a clone size, as once, few, many or a class for expanded clones.

many	15	TRBV2	TRBJ2-3	CASSESTGSTDTQYF
many	16	TRBV14	TRBJ1-1	CASSRQGSLMNTEAFF
many	16	TRBV9	TRBJ1-1	CASSVATWGPNTEAFF
many	11	TRBV12-3/TRBV12-4	TRBJ2-1	CASKGWEEQFF
many	17	TRBV20-1	TRBJ1-3	CSAYQFTGEVSGNTIYF
many	19	TRBV20-1	TRBJ1-5	CSAEAWGGGALNSNQPQHF
many	16	TRBV28	TRBJ1-4	CASSPPETLANEKLFF
.	14	TRBV6-5	TRBJ1-6	CASSPISSVSPLHF
many	14	TRBV7-2	TRBJ2-2	CASSFKQVTGELFF
many	16	TRBV10-3	TRBJ2-3	CAISESYGTATDTQYF
many	15	TRBV7-2	TRBJ2-1	CASSPGVALNNEQFF
many	16	TRBV4-2	TRBJ2-1	CASSQDSGNSYNEQFF
many	16	TRBV18	TRBJ2-2	CASSQGLARNTGELFF
many	15	TRBV5-1	TRBJ1-6	CASSLAGRDRSPLHF
many	15	TRBV20-1	TRBJ2-1	CSASITAGGPSEQFF
many	15	TRBV18	TRBJ2-4	CASSPPGTPWNIQYF
.	15	TRBV18	TRBJ2-2	CASSPLTVNTGELFF
many	14	TRBV5-1	TRBJ2-5	CASSLFGSRETQYF
many	15	TRBV20-1	TRBJ2-7	CSAREGLKGFYEQYF
many	17	TRBV4-1	TRBJ1-5	CASSQDSGTESNQPQHF
many	15	TRBV7-8	TRBJ1-5	CASSHASGGNQPQHF
many	15	TRBV25-1	TRBJ1-6	CASSGAKGRASPLHF
medium-sized	14	TRBV20-1	TRBJ1-1	CSARDLAGNTEAFF
many	12	TRBV6-1	TRBJ2-5	CASSEAGANWNF
many	17	TRBV5-6	TRBJ2-3	CASSWPILAGGTDTQYF
many	13	TRBV10-3	TRBJ1-1	CAIRAGRGTEAFF
many	15	TRBV20-1	TRBJ2-3	CSASGTSGETDTQYF
many	17	TRBV4-3	TRBJ2-3	CASSQDLGASLSDTQYF
many	15	TRBV7-9	TRBJ2-1	CASSPDLSSYNEQFF
many	13	TRBV7-9	TRBJ1-1	CASSLNSYTEAFF
many	13	TRBV20-1	TRBJ1-5	CSARGSVNQPQHF
many	14	TRBV20-1	TRBJ2-5	CSASDSVNQETQYF
many	15	TRBV19	TRBJ1-5	CASSTLGGPNQPQHF
many	16	TRBV4-3	TRBJ1-5	CASSQDMGGGNQPQHF
many	15	TRBV29-1	TRBJ2-4	CSVEDRGEAKNIQYF
many	17	TRBV7-2	TRBJ1-4	CASSLPRTGSTNEKLFF
many	17	TRBV4-2	TRBJ2-5	CASSQRQQRGGAETQYF
many	16	TRBV7-2	TRBJ1-3	CASSLAGRGAGNTIYF
many	13	TRBV7-9	TRBJ2-1	CASSAIGRNEQFF
many	11	TRBV20-1	TRBJ1-1	CSASGNNEAFF
many	15	TRBV7-2	TRBJ2-1	CASSKQGSSYNEQFF
many	14	TRBV2	TRBJ1-2	CASSGSGGKDGYTF
many	14	TRBV5-1	TRBJ1-5	CASSLEQTNQPQHF
many	15	TRBV10-2	TRBJ2-7	CASRGQGAALYEQSF
many	13	TRBV5-1	TRBJ1-6	CASSLRSDSPLHF
many	15	TRBV18	TRBJ2-1	CASSPGTGGLNEQFF
many	14	TRBV5-8	TRBJ1-2	CASSLLGFNYGYTF
many	15	TRBV28	TRBJ1-1	CASSHLRQGASVAFF
many	15	TRBV12-3/TRBV12-4	TRBJ1-1	CASSFEMGYGTEAFF
many	18	TRBV20-1	TRBJ2-1	CSARDRLRLAGEWGGQFF